Sequencing of this T cell receptor (beta chain) was carried out in a study of regulatory T cells in long-lasting Graves disease. Study-wide findings and caveats: New patients shared fewer public clonotypes (about 970) than persistent patients did (around 3,000).

This CDR3 contains 13 residues. Trimming at V came to 7 bases and at J to 3 bases, leaving 4 bases not matched to a gene. TCR beta libraries were built with iRepertoire HTBI primers and Arm-PCR of CDR3 regions. TCRdb ran MiXCR on the multiplex PCR reads and lists one entry per CDR3 protein. The sample carries 350,000 to 500,000 distinct CDR3 sequences, roughly a fifth recorded once. Stated time point: persistent/refractory GD, antithyroid drugs over 5 years with positive TRAb. PBMC RNA served as the TCR library source. This clonotype was seen at least ten times. The antigen is undetermined. The sequence came from a female donor with Graves disease. The chain uses TRBV12-3 or TRBV12-4 and TRBJ2-7, with 9 bases lining up with TRBD2. This material consisted of peripheral blood mononuclear cells (PBMCs), taken when the disease was refractory, from a patient treated with antithyroid drugs. The chain's CDR3 is CASTLAGLYEQYF. The CDR3, as DNA: TGTGCCAGCACCCTAGCGGGACTCTACGAGCAGTACTTC.